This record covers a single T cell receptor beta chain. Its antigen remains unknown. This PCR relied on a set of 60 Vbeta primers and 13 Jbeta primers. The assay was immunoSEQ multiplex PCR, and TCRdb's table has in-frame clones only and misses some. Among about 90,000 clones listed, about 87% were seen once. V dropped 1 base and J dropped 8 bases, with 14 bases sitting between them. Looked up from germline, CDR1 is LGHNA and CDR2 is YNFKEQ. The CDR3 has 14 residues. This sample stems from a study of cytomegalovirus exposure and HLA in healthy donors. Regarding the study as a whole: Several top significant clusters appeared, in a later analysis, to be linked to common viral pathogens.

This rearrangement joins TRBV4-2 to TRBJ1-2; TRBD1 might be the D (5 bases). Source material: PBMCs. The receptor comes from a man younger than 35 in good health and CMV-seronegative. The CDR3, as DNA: TGTGCCAGCAGCCAAGTATCAGGGAATGGAGGCTACACCTTC. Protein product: CASSQVSGNGGYTF.